This entry features one T cell receptor (beta chain) sequence. Clones were read by immunoSEQ multiplex PCR, and TCRdb kept only the in-frame ones, dropping some. The table has approximately 140,000 clones, roughly 90% seen once. The sample belongs to a study of blood T cell repertoires in COVID-19. Background on the study: Nucleic acid was either cDNA or gDNA, and it came from T cells, B-cell-depleted T cells, or PBMCs.

The sequence was obtained from a human donor in a cohort sampled during active COVID-19. Sequenced material: peripheral blood.

The CDR3 DNA follows: TGTGCCAGCAGTGACCTCGGGGGTGAGCAGTTCTTC. It yields the protein CASSDLGGEQFF. The gene calls are TRBV27 and TRBJ2-1; TRBD2 might be the D (6 bases). V was pared by 5 bases and J by 9 bases, with 11 bases between. The V gene's germline CDR1 is MNHEY and CDR2 SMNVEV (reference sequence). The CDR3 covers 12 residues.